This T cell receptor (beta chain) was found in a study of long-term antiretroviral therapy in people with HIV. As concerns this clone: Its specificity is unknown.

Survey-level immunoSEQ v3.0 assays were run. Sequenced by immunoSEQ multiplex PCR; TCRdb stores in-frame clones only, minus some. The sample contains about 11,000 clones, about 88% of which appear only once. Findings of the study overall: Increased diversity was seen after ART, yet it remained lower than in transplant donor controls.

With V trimmed by 5 bases and J by 5 bases, 7 bases remained unmatched. CDR1 is SEHNR, CDR2 FQNEAQ, per germline (reference sequence). The CDR3 has 14 amino acids. Each HIV-infected participant was given treatment in the United States. The chain joins TRBV7-9 to TRBJ2-7; 9 bases map to TRBD1. The sample here was unsorted PBMCs, taken 7 to 7.5 years after starting antiretroviral therapy. This TCR was sampled from a man in his fifties or sixties with HIV. The CDR3 DNA reads as TGTGCCAGCAGCCCCCGGGACAGGGACGACGAGCAGTACTTC. Translating it yields CASSPRDRDDEQYF.